A selection of T cell receptor beta chains follows, all from one sample in a study of blood T cell repertoires in COVID-19. Data came from immunoSEQ multiplex PCR; TCRdb stores just in-frame clones and leaves some out. The data contain 230,000 or so clones, about 79% of them singletons. Specimen: peripheral blood. The receptors were gathered from a man aged 40-50 years who had recovered from COVID-19. The CDR3 runs from the conserved cysteine through the conserved F or W. The D gene is left open where the match is weak. Expanded clones are given a class, and other clones once, few, many or no size at all.

TRBJ1-1,TRBV7-6,TRBD1,once,TGTGCCAGCAGCCCCTGGACAGGGGCGGCCACTGAAGCTTTCTTT,CASSPWTGAATEAFF
TRBJ2-7,TRBV10-2,.,.,TGCGCCAGCTCCCGTGTCGGTATCATAACCTACGAGCAGTACTTC,CASSRVGIITYEQYF
TRBJ2-1,TRBV2,.,few,TGTGCCAGCAGTGAGTTTGCAGTCTCCTACAATGAGCAGTTCTTC,CASSEFAVSYNEQFF
TRBJ2-1,TRBV29-1,TRBD1,.,TGCAGCGTAGACGGGACAGTCAATGAGCAGTTCTTC,CSVDGTVNEQFF
TRBJ2-7,TRBV4-1,.,.,TGCGCCAGCAGCCGTCTCTTGCTATCGTCCTACGAGCAGTACTTC,CASSRLLLSSYEQYF
TRBJ1-1,TRBV11-2,.,few,TGTGCCAGCAGCCAGTCCCTATACAGTGAAGCTTTCTTT,CASSQSLYSEAFF
TRBJ2-5,TRBV7-2,TRBD1,.,TGTGCCAGCAGCTCCCAGGGGGCTGGGGAGACCCAGTACTTC,CASSSQGAGETQYF
TRBJ2-3,TRBV7-9,TRBD1,.,TGTGCCAGCAGCCCGCAGGGGGCCACGGTCGATACGCAGTATTTT,CASSPQGATVDTQYF
TRBJ2-7,TRBV12-3/TRBV12-4,TRBD1,.,TGTGCCAGCAGTCCAGGGACAGCATACGAGCAGTACTTC,CASSPGTAYEQYF
TRBJ2-1,TRBV5-4,.,once,TGTGCCAGCAGTTTAAAGCGGGCCTCCTACAATGAGCAGTTCTTC,CASSLKRASYNEQFF
TRBJ2-2,TRBV5-1,TRBD1,.,TGCGCCAGCAGCTCCGGGACAGGGGGGCAGGTCGGGGAGCTGTTTTTT,CASSSGTGGQVGELFF